This TCR beta chain was observed in a study of T cells after somatic rescue of genetic block. The protocol was immunoSEQ multiplex PCR, while the TCRdb copy is restricted to in-frame clones and leaves out a portion. The sample shows about 67,000 clones, 92% of them seen only once. The specimen sequenced was peripheral blood mononuclear cells (PBMCs). The receptor was isolated from a man aged 35-49 years.

The CDR3: CASSRASYNEQFF. The DNA for the CDR3 is TGTGCCAGCAGCAGGGCTAGCTACAATGAGCAGTTCTTC. The chain carries TRBV5-4 and TRBJ2-1; D unresolved. V was trimmed by 4 bases and J by 3 bases, leaving 8 bases between them. CDR1 is SGHNT, CDR2 YYREEE, per germline (reference sequence). This CDR3 contains 13 residues.